This is a list of T cell receptor beta chains from one sample in a study of cytomegalovirus exposure and HLA in healthy donors. The assay was immunoSEQ multiplex PCR, and TCRdb's table has in-frame clones only and misses some. This sample yields 250,000 or so clones, of which almost 90% are seen a single time; under 0.4% belongs to the top ten. Sequenced sample: PBMCs. These TCRs come from a woman between 18 and 30 years old in good health and CMV-seronegative. The CDR3 runs from the conserved cysteine through the conserved F or W. A D gene is named only where the DNA matches it firmly. The size of a clone is reported for some rows only, either as once, few or many, or as a class for expanded clones.

CASSFTVSGGFVEQFF	TGTGCCAGCAGCTTTACGGTTAGCGGGGGATTCGTTGAGCAGTTCTTC	TRBD2	TRBV13	TRBJ2-1	-
CASSIGQGANEKLFF	TGCGCCAGCAGCATTGGACAGGGGGCTAATGAAAAACTGTTTTTT	TRBD1	TRBV5-1	TRBJ1-4	-
CASSPTSGGNTGELFF	TGTGCCAGCAGCCCAACTAGCGGGGGGAACACCGGGGAGCTGTTTTTT	TRBD2	TRBV5-4	TRBJ2-2	once
CASSSSSRDRGWGYTF	TGTGCCAGCAGTTCCTCCTCCCGGGACAGGGGTTGGGGCTACACCTTC	TRBD1	TRBV28	TRBJ1-2	-
CASSFEGAFNEQFF	TGTGCCAGCAGCTTCGAGGGGGCGTTCAATGAGCAGTTCTTC	TRBD1	TRBV5-4	TRBJ2-1	-
CASSQTGDPGNTIYF	TGTGCCAGCAGCCAGACAGGGGATCCTGGAAACACCATATATTTT	TRBD1	TRBV4-2	TRBJ1-3	-
CASSVGLAETDTQYF	TGTGCCAGCAGCGTAGGACTAGCGGAGACAGATACGCAGTATTTT	TRBD2	TRBV9	TRBJ2-3	-
CASSPLFSNQPQHF	TGTGCCAGCAGCCCCTTGTTTAGCAATCAGCCCCAGCATTTT	-	TRBV27	TRBJ1-5	few
CAISESSPSGNTIYF	TGTGCCATCAGTGAGTCGAGCCCCTCTGGAAACACCATATATTTT	-	TRBV10-3	TRBJ1-3	-
CASGLLAYTQYF	TGTGCCAGCGGACTACTAGCGTATACGCAGTATTTT	TRBD2	TRBV27	TRBJ2-3	-
CASSLGQAGETQYF	TGCGCCAGCAGCCTAGGACAGGCGGGAGAGACCCAGTACTTC	TRBD1	TRBV5-1	TRBJ2-5	-
CASSPDRYNSPLHF	TGTGCCAGCAGTCCTGACAGGTATAATTCACCCCTCCACTTT	-	TRBV5-4	TRBJ1-6	-
CASSLGVGGADTEAFF	TGTGCCAGTAGCCTCGGAGTTGGGGGGGCGGACACTGAAGCTTTCTTT	-	TRBV19	TRBJ1-1	-
CASSTGPQGGTEAFF	TGTGCCAGCAGCACCGGCCCCCAAGGGGGCACTGAAGCTTTCTTT	-	TRBV9	TRBJ1-1	-
CASSWDSLDSPLHF	TGTGCCAGCTCCTGGGACAGTCTAGATTCACCCCTCCACTTT	TRBD1	TRBV18	TRBJ1-6	-
CASNNRAPGELFF	TGTGCCAGCAATAACAGGGCACCCGGGGAGCTGTTTTTT	-	TRBV2	TRBJ2-2	-
CASSQEPGVIQPQHF	TGTGCCAGCAGCCAAGAACCAGGGGTGATTCAGCCCCAGCATTTT	-	TRBV14	TRBJ1-5	once
CASAGTNYGYTF	TGTGCCAGCGCGGGGACTAACTATGGCTACACCTTC	-	TRBV25-1	TRBJ1-2	-
CASTRDRTNTEAFF	TGTGCCAGCACCCGGGACAGAACGAACACTGAAGCTTTCTTT	TRBD1	TRBV11-2	TRBJ1-1	-
CASSLGGRATGELFF	TGTGCCAGCAGCTTGGGGGGCAGGGCCACCGGGGAGCTGTTTTTT	-	TRBV5-4	TRBJ2-2	-
CASSEPSGGAGELFF	TGTGCCAGCAGTGAGCCTAGCGGGGGGGCCGGGGAGCTGTTTTTT	TRBD2	TRBV2	TRBJ2-2	-
CASSLGLAGGEQFF	TGTGCCAGTAGTTTGGGACTAGCGGGGGGCGAGCAGTTCTTC	TRBD2	TRBV19	TRBJ2-1	-
CASSDSERSNEQFF	TGTGCTAGCAGCGACTCGGAGAGGTCCAATGAGCAGTTCTTC	-	TRBV7-7	TRBJ2-1	once